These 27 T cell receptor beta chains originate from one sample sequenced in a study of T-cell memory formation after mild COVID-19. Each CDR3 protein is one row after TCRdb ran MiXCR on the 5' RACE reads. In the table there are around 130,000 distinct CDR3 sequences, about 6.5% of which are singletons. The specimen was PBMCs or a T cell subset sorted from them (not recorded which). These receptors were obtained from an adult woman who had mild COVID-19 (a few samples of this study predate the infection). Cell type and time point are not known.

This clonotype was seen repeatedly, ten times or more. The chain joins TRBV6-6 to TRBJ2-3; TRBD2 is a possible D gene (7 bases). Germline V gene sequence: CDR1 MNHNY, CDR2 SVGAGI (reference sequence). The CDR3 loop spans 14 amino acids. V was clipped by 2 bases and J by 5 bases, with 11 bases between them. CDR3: CASSYGGGLDTQYF. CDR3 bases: TGTGCCAGCAGTTACGGGGGGGGCCTAGATACGCAGTATTTT.

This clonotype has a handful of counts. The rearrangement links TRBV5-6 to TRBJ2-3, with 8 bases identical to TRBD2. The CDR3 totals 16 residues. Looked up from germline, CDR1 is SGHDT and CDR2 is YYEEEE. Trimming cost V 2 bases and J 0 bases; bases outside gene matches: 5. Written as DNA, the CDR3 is TGTGCCAGCAGCTTCTCGCGGGGGGTTAGCACAGATACGCAGTATTTT. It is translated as CASSFSRGVSTDTQYF.

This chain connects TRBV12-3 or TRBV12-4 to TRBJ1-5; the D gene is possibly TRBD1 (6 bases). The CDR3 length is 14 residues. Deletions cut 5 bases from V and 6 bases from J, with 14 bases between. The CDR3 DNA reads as TGTGCCAGCAGTCTCAGGGGAGGGAGTCAGCCCCAGCATTTT. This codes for CASSLRGGSQPQHF.

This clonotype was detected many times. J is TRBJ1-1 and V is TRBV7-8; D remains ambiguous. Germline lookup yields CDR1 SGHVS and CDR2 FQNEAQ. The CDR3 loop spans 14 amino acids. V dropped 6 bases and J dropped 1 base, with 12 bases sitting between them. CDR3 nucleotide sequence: TGTGCCAGCAGTTGGAGGGTGGGGAACACTGAAGCTTTCTTT. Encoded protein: CASSWRVGNTEAFF. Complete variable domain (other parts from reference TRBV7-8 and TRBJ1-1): GAGVSQSPRYKVAKRGQDVALRCDPISGHVSLFWYQQALGQGPEFLTYFQNEAQLDKSGLPSDRFFAERPEGSVSTLKIQRTQQEDSAVYLCASSWRVGNTEAFFGQGTRLTVV.

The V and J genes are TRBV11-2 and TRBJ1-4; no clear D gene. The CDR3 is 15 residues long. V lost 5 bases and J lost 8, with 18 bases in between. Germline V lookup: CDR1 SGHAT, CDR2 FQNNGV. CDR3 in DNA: TGTGCCAGCAGCGCCCGAGAGGGTATTTCCGAAAAACTGTTTTTT. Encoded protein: CASSAREGISEKLFF.

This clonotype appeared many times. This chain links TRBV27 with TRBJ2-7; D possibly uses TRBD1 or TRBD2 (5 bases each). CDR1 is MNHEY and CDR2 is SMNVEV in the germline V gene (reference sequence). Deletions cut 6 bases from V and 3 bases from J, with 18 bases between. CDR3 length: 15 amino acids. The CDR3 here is CASRPRDGVGYEQYF. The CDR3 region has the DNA TGTGCCAGCAGACCCCGGGACGGCGTAGGCTACGAGCAGTACTTC.

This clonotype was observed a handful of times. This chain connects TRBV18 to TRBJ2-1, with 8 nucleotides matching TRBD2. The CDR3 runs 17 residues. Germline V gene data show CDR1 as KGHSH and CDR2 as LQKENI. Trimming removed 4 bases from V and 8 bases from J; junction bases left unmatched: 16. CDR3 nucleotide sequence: TGTGCCAGCTCACGAGCGCCCCCGGGACTAGGAGGCGATGAGCAGTTCTTC. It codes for CASSRAPPGLGGDEQFF.

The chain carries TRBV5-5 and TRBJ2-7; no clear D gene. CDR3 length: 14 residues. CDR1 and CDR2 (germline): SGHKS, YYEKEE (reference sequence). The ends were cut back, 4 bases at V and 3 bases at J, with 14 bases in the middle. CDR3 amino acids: CASSKRDTVYEQYF. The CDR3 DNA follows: TGTGCCAGCAGCAAAAGGGATACCGTCTACGAGCAGTACTTC.

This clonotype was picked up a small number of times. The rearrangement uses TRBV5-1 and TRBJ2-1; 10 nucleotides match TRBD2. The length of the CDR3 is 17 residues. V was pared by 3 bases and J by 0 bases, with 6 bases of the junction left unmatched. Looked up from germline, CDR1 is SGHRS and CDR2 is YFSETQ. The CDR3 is CASSSLAGRPSYNEQFF. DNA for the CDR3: TGCGCCAGCAGCTCACTAGCGGGACGGCCCTCCTACAATGAGCAGTTCTTC.

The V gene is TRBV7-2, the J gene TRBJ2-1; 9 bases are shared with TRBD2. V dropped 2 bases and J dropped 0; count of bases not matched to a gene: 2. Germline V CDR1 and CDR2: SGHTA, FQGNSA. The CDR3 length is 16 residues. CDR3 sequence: CASSLSGGSSYNEQFF. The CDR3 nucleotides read TGTGCCAGCAGCTTAAGCGGGGGGAGCTCCTACAATGAGCAGTTCTTC.

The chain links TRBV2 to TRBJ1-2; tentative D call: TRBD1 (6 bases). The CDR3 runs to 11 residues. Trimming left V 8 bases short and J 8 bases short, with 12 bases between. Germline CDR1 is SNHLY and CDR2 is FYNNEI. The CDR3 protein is CASRQGNGYTF. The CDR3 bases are TGTGCCAGCCGGCAGGGGAACGGCTACACCTTC.

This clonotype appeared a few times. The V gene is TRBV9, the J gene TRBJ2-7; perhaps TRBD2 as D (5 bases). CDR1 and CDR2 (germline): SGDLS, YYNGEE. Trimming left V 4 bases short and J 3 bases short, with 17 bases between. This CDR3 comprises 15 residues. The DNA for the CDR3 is TGTGCCAGCAGCCCCTACTCGGGGAAGGACTACGAGCAGTACTTC. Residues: CASSPYSGKDYEQYF.

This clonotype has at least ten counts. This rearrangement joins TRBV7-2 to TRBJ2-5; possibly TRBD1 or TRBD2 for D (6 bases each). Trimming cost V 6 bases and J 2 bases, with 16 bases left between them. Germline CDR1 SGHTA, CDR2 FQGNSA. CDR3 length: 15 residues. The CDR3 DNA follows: TGTGCCAGCAGTCTGGGTGGAGGGGGGCAAGAGACCCAGTACTTC. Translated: CASSLGGGGQETQYF.

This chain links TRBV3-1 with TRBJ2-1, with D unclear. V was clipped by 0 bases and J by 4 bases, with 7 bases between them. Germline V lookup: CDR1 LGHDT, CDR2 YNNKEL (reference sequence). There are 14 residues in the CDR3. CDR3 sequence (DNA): TGTGCCAGCAGCCAAGATCCTATTTACAATGAGCAGTTCTTC. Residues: CASSQDPIYNEQFF.

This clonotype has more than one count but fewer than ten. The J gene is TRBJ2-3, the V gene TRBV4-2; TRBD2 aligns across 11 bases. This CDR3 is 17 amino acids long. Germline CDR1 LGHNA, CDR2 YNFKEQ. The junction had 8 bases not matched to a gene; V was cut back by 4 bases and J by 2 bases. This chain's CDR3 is CASSPGGLAENTDTQYF. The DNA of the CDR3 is TGTGCCAGCAGCCCGGGGGGACTAGCGGAGAACACAGATACGCAGTATTTT.

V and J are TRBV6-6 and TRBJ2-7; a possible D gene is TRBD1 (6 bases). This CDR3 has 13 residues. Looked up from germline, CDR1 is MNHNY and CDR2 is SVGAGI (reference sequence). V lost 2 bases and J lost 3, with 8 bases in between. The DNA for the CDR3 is TGTGCCAGCAGTTACCTAGGGGGCTACGAGCAGTACTTC. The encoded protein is CASSYLGGYEQYF.

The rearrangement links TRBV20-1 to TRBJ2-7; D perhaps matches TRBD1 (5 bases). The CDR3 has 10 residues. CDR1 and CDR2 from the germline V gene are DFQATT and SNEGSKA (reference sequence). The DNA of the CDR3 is TGCAGGGCTCCAGGGAACGAGCAGTACTTC. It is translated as CRAPGNEQYF.

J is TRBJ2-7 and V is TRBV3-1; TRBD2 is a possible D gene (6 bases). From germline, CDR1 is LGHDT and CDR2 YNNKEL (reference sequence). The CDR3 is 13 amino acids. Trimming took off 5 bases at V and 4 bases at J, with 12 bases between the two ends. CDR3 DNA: TGTGCCAGCAGCTCCCAGGGAGGTTACGAGCAGTACTTC. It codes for CASSSQGGYEQYF.

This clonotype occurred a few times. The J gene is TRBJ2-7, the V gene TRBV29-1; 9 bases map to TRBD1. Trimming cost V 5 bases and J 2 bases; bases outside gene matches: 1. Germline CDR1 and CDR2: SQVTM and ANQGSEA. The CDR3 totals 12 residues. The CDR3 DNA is TGCAGCGTTCGACAGGGGGCCTACGAGCAGTACTTC. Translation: CSVRQGAYEQYF.

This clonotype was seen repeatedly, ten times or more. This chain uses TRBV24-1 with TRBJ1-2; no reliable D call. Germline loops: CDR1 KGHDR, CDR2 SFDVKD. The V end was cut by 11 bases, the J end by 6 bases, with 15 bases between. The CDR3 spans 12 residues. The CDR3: CAISTLAHGYTF. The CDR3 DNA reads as TGTGCCATCTCGACGCTAGCCCATGGCTACACCTTC.

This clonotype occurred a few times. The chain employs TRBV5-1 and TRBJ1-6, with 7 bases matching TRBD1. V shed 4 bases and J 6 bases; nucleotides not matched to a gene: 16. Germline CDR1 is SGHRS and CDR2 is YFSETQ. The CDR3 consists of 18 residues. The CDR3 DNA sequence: TGCGCCAGCAGCGAGACTTTCGGGACAGCAGAAGTTAATTCACCCCTCCACTTT. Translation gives CASSETFGTAEVNSPLHF.

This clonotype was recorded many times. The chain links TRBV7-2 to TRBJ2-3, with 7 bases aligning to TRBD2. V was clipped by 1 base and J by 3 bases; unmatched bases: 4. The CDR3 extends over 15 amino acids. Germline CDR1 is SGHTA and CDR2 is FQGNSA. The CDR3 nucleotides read TGTGCCAGCAGCTTAGTGGGGGGAGGGACAGATACGCAGTATTTT. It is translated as CASSLVGGGTDTQYF.

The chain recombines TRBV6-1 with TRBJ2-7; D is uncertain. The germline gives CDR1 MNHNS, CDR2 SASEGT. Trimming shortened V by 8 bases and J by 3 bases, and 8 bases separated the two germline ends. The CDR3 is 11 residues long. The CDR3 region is CASRAVYEQYF. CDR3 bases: TGTGCCAGCCGGGCTGTCTACGAGCAGTACTTC.

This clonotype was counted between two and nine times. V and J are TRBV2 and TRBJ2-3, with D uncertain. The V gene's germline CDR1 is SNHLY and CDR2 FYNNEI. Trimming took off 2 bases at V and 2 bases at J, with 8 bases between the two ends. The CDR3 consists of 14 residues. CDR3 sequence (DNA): TGTGCCAGCAGTGAACTAATATCCACAGATACGCAGTATTTT. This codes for CASSELISTDTQYF.

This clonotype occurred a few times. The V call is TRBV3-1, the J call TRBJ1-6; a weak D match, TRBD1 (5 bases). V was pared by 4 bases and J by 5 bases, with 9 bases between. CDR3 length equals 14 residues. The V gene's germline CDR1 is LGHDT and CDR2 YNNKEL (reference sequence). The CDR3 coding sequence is TGTGCCAGCAGCCGCGCAGGGAATAATTCACCCCTCCACTTT. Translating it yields CASSRAGNNSPLHF.

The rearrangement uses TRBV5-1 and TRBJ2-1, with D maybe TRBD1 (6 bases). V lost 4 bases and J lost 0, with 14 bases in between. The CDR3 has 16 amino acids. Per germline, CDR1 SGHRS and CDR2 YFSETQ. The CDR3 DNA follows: TGCGCCAGCAGCGAAGGACAGCGAAGCTCCTACAATGAGCAGTTCTTC. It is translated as CASSEGQRSSYNEQFF.

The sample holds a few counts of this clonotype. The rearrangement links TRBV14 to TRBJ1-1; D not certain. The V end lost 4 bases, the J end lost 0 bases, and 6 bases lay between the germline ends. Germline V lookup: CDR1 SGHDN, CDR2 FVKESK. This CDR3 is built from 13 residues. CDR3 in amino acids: CASSRNMNTEAFF. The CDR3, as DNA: TGTGCCAGCAGCCGAAACATGAACACTGAAGCTTTCTTT. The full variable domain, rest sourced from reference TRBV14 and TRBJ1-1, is EAGVTQFPSHSVIEKGQTVTLRCDPISGHDNLYWYRRVMGKEIKFLLHFVKESKQDESGMPNNRFLAERTGGTYSTLKVQPAELEDSGVYFCASSRNMNTEAFFGQGTRLTVV.